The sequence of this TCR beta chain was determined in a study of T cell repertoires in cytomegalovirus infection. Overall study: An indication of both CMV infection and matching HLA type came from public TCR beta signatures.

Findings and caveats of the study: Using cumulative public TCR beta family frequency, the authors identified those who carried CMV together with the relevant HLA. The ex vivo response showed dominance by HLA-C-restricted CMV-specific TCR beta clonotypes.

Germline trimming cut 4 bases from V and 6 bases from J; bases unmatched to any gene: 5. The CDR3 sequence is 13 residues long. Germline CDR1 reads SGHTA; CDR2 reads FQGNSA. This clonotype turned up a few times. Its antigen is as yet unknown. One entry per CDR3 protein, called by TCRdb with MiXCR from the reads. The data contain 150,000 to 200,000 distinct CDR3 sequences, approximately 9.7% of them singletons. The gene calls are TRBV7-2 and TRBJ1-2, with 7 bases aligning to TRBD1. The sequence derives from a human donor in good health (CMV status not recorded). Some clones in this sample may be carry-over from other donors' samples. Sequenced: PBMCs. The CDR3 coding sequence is TGTGCCAGCAGCTCCGGACAGGCCCATGGCTACACCTTC. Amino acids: CASSSGQAHGYTF.